This TCR beta chain was documented in a study of T cell clusters in autoimmune cytopenias. Background on the study: A median of around 50,000 TRB reads per sample yielded a median around 2,400 distinct clonotypes.

General observations from the study: Clustering suggested that physiological T cell clusters were missing in primary autoimmune cytopenia patients.

The CDR3 runs 13 residues. Germline assignment: CDR1 SEHNR and CDR2 FQNEAQ (reference sequence). One tube held mixed TRB-A and TRB-B primer pools for touch-down PCR. TCRdb reworked the multiplex PCR reads into one entry per CDR3 protein, no DNA. The table lists about 7,800 distinct CDR3 sequences. TRB amplification used approximately 270 ng of peripheral blood genomic DNA. In regard to this clonotype: The antigen is not known.

Source material: peripheral blood. J is TRBJ2-3 and V is TRBV7-9. This sequence was found in a human donor with an autoimmune cytopenia or autoimmune hepatitis (not recorded which). The CDR3 region is CASGPTRTDTQYF.